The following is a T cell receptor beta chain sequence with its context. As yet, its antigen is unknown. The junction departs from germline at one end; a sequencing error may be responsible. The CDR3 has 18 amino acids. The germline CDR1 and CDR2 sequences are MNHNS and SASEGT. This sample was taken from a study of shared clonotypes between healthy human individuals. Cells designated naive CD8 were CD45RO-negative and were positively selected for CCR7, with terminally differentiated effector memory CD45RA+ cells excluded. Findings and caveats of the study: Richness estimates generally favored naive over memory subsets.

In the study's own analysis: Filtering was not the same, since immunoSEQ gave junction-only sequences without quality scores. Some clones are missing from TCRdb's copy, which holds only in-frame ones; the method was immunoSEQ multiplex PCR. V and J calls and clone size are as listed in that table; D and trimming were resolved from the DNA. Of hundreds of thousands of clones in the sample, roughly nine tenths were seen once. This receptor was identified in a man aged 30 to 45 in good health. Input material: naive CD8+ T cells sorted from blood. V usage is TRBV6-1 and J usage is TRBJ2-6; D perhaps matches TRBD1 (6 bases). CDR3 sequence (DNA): TGTGCCAGCAGCGAAGCCCCAGGGGCCGACTCTGGGGCCAACGTCCTGACTTTC. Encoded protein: CASSEAPGADSGANVLTF.